Here is one TCR beta chain with its context. Its antigen specificity is not known. No base quality information exists; no much larger clone differs at one position. Distinct nucleotide sequences in the sample also encode this CDR3. This entry comes from a study of cytomegalovirus exposure and HLA in healthy donors (dated by TCRdb to the late 2010s). With regard to the full study: An earlier analysis of approximately 550 of the donors reported approximately 270 Gb of sequence data and around 120 million unique TCR beta sequences from some 180 million T cells. Roughly 300 gigabases of sequencing data and around 90 million unique TCR sequences made up an early release that covered around 640 HLA-typed donors. Both class I and class II loci were covered by HLA typing, at four-digit resolution. Five DR-DQ haplotypes were treated as single units for association and clustering because of strong linkage in the cohort. To decide whether each TCR beta V gene segment behaved as functional or pseudogenic, an earlier analysis of some 600 of the donors relied on high-throughput TCR beta sequencing. Of the roughly 430 genotyped donors, approximately 80% fell in the genetic ancestry cluster associated with self-reported Caucasian donors. Donor age, sex, ethnicity and CMV serostatus were compiled alongside the repertoire data. A later analysis re-examined previously published TCR beta repertoires from just over 650 donors and added high-resolution HLA genotyping to investigate patterns of TCR occurrence. High-throughput TCR immunosequencing, statistical association of individual TCRs with disease status, and machine learning were combined to predict cytomegalovirus infection status. Among roughly 400 genotyped donors of the cohort, an average of approximately 240,000 unique TCR beta nucleotide sequences were sequenced per donor, around 20% of them non-productive. All discovery cohort repertoires had been generated on a single sequencing platform. The study profiled the T cell repertoires of under 850 subjects by immunosequencing and related them to cytomegalovirus serostatus. The study aimed to test whether cataloging public T cell receptors could reveal signatures of past pathogen exposure. A separate validation cohort of roughly 110 different subjects was used in addition to the 666-subject first cohort. A later genetic analysis took genome-wide SNP genotypes for about 55% of the 666 donors and used that subset as a discovery cohort. The number of typed donors differed by locus: roughly 629-640 for A, B, C, DRB1 and DQB1; 522 for DQA1; around 580 for DPA1; and around 450 for DPB1. In the later analysis, no new phenotypic data were used to find candidate immune exposures; instead, reliance was placed on TCR beta sequences and their occurrence across donors.

The cohort was made up of 666 healthy bone marrow donors. All cohort members were sampled while nominally healthy, although unrecorded immune exposures were likely present. The donor tested CMV seropositive and was one of the 289 seropositive cohort members. Each donor provided a peripheral blood sample, and peripheral blood mononuclear cells were used for TCR beta sequencing. Genomic DNA was extracted from the blood cell samples with the Qiagen DNeasy Blood Extraction Kit. Results the study describes overall, beyond this receptor: According to a later analysis, parvovirus B19, influenza, CMV and Epstein-Barr virus appeared linked to several top co-occurrence clusters. The classifier was reported to diagnose cytomegalovirus status with high specificity and sensitivity in both the original and validation cohorts. HLA typing was unavailable for some donors at each locus, so association tests used only the typed subset. Correlated functional status among segregating V segments might reflect linkage disequilibrium, but an unknown experimental factor could not be ruled out. According to the authors, the approach could potentially be generalized to other disease states and immunological phenotypes. A total of fewer than 200 TCR beta chains were listed by the study as associated with cytomegalovirus. In a later analysis, most CMV-associated TCR beta chains were found to appear HLA-restricted, with HLA associations seemingly driven largely by CMV exposure. According to a later analysis, TCR association rates differed among HLA loci, with DRB1 alleles showing the most associated TCRs and HLA-C alleles showing the fewest. A later genetic analysis associated a missense DCLRE1C variant with V-gene and J-gene trimming of TCR beta chains, and an independent cohort replicated the association. A cluster of highly shared sequence variants was judged likely to be a technical artifact of the sequencing pipeline. In a later analysis, HLA-associated TCR beta chains were found to be more clonally expanded and to have lower generation probabilities than equally common non-associated chains. Presence/absence analyses assumed roughly uniform sequencing depth across donors, an assumption that may not hold. Most TCR sequences were observed very rarely across donors, whereas some public TCRs were present in many individuals. A later analysis associated 16,951 TCR beta sequences with specific HLA alleles at a false discovery rate of 0.05. Because counts were too low, some 17 rarely observed V segments, including chromosome 9 orphons, were excluded from the earlier analysis of about 500 of the donors. This cohort had only TCR beta chains sequenced, and the lack of alpha or paired-chain data limited which features could be detected. A few of the identified cytomegalovirus-associated TCR beta chains were confirmed in vitro to be specific for cytomegalovirus antigens. Broadly in line with IMGT annotations, most TCR beta V segments showed up in productive rearrangements about 90% or about 30% of the time in an earlier analysis of 587 of the donors. The only immune exposure information available for the cohort was CMV serostatus. A further reported finding was that TCR beta sequences accurately predicted the HLA-A and HLA-B alleles for most subjects in the first cohort. When HLA alleles, especially DR and DQ, strongly co-occurred, TCR associations were difficult to assign to individual alleles. Compared with the roughly 700-donor mean, donors in an Asian-associated ancestry cluster had fewer N-insertions in productive TCRs, according to a later genetic analysis.

The protocol used for the library was the immunoSEQ multiplex PCR assay. For the multiplex PCR, a mixture combining 60 forward primers for TCR Vbeta segments and 13 reverse primers for TCR Jbeta segments was used. Amplification of the CDR3 region of rearranged TCR beta genes was performed with a multiplex PCR assay on genomic DNA. The amplified TCR beta libraries were sequenced on the Illumina HiSeq System as 87-base-pair reads. As for how the authors treated the data: In a later analysis, tens of millions of unique TCR beta chains were counted across the 500 to 850 repertoires, and roughly 11 million of these chains were shared by at least two donors. Raw reads were error-corrected and collapsed into unique sequences with a nearest-neighbor algorithm that merged closely related sequences to remove PCR and sequencing errors. To assign V, D and J gene segments, CDR3 sequences were aligned to IMGT reference sequences. For a sequence to be retained, a match of at least six nucleotides was required to both a V gene segment and a J gene segment. A rearrangement counted as productive if the CDR3 had no stop codons and remained in frame with V and J, and every other rearrangement counted as non-productive. Following IMGT convention, CDR3 was defined as the stretch from the second conserved V-encoded cysteine to the conserved J-encoded phenylalanine. Sequences without an unambiguous match to a single V gene segment were excluded from the earlier analysis of almost 600 of the donors. An earlier analysis of a few hundred of the donors called V segments functional above 56.7% productive rearrangements and segregating when the between-donor standard deviation exceeded 5%. A statistical classification framework was developed to diagnose cytomegalovirus status using the catalog of TCR beta chain sequences. In a later analysis, V and J genes were assigned by comparing TCR nucleotide sequences against IMGT/GENE-DB human TR gene sequences. A later analysis assigned CDR3 sequences and most-parsimonious VDJ recombination scenarios with the TCRdist pipeline. In a later analysis, each TCR beta chain was defined by its CDR3 amino acid sequence together with its V-gene family, and reads lacking a unique V-gene family were excluded. A later analysis removed 550 to 700 highly shared, low-generation-probability nucleotide sequences to deal with suspected cross-contamination and a sequencing artifact. A later analysis calculated a clonal expansion index for each public chain from normalized within-repertoire ranks of inferred template counts. Generation probabilities in a later analysis came from a VDJ recombination model fitted to out-of-frame rearrangements, and those results were checked against IGoR. In a later analysis, hypergeometric tests were used to score TCR-TCR, TCR-HLA and TCR-CMV co-occurrence, with a repertoire-size bias correction applied to TCR pairs. A later analysis estimated false discovery rates by permuting HLA or CMV assignments 20 times. In a later analysis, co-occurring TCRs were grouped with DBSCAN, and TCRdist sequence similarity was added when clustering was performed within HLA-allele-positive subsets. Repertoires with fewer than 30,000 or more than 120,000 public chains were left out of co-occurrence clustering, as were about 5 repertoires with anomalous nucleotide sharing. TCRdb re-hosts the immuneACCESS table, in-frame sequences only. Its copies lack some clones; in the studies checked, an unresolved V gene accounts for under half of them, and the cause for the rest is not known. The V and J calls and clone size come from that table; D and trimming were worked out from the DNA. This sample comprises about 59,000 clones, approximately 75% of them detected only once. Almost 7% of the sample belongs to the ten largest clones.

This TCR was sampled from a man aged 30 to 45 in good health and CMV-seropositive. The sample comprised PBMCs.

The DNA sequence is as follows: TGTGCCAGCAGCTCGGACAGCAGCTCTGGAAACACCATATATTTT. Protein translation: CASSSDSSSGNTIYF. The chain is made from TRBV5-6 and TRBJ1-3, with TRBD1 perhaps the D gene, on 6 matching bases. The CDR3 runs 15 amino acids, cysteine and phenylalanine included. Just the 45-base CDR3 DNA is kept, in frame starting at base 1. CDR1 and CDR2, per the germline V gene, are SGHDT and YYEEEE. Relative to germline, V is 3 bases shorter and J is 0 bases shorter, with 10 bases between their ends.